The TCR beta chain described here comes from a study of blood T cell repertoires in COVID-19. For the study at large: Sources were T cells, B-cell-depleted T cells, or PBMCs; the material itself was cDNA or gDNA.

The CDR3 is made up of 15 amino acids. The germline V gene encodes CDR1 LGHDT and CDR2 YNNKEL (reference sequence). The V gene lost 5 bases and the J gene lost 0 bases, with 11 bases spanning the gap. Per the original methods: For nucleated cells, counts were estimated from reference gene primer amplification. Sequenced by immunoSEQ multiplex PCR; TCRdb stores in-frame clones only, minus some. V and J calls and clone size come straight from that table; D and trimming were deduced from the DNA. This sample has around 170,000 clones; about 86% occur once, and the top ten carry approximately 7%. This clone was detected once.

V usage is TRBV3-1 (or the pseudogene TRBV3-2) and J usage is TRBJ2-1, with D perhaps TRBD2 (6 bases). The TCR sequence derives from a man aged 50 or older with active or convalescent COVID-19. The sample comprised peripheral blood. The CDR3 sequence is CASSFSGSSYNEQFF. The CDR3 DNA reads TGTGCCAGCAGCTTTAGCGGTTCCTCCTACAATGAGCAGTTCTTC.